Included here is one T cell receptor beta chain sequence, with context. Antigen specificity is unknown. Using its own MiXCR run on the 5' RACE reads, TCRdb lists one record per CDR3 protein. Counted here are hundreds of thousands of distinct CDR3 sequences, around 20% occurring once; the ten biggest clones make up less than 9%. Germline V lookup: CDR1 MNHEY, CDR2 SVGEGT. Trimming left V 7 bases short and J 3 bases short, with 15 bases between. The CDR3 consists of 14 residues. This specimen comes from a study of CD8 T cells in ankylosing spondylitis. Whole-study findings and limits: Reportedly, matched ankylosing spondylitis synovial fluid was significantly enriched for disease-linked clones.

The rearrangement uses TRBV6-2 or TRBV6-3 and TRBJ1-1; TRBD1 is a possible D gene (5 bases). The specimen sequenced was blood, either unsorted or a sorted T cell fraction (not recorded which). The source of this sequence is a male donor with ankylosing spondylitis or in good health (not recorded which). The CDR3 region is CASTRAWLDTEAFF. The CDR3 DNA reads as TGTGCCAGCACCAGGGCGTGGCTGGACACTGAAGCTTTCTTT.